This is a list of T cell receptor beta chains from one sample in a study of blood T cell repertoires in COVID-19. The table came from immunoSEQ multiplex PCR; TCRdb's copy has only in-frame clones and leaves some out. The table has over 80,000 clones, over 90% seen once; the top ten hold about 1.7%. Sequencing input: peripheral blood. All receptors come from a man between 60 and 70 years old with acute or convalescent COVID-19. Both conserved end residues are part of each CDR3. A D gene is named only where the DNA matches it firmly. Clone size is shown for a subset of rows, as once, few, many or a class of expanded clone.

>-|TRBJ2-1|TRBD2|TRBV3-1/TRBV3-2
CASSQPGLAGESSYNEQFF
TGTGCCAGCAGCCAACCGGGACTAGCGGGAGAGAGCTCCTACAATGAGCAGTTCTTC
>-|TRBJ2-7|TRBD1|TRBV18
CASSSGTGSRVSYEQYF
TGTGCCAGCTCATCCGGGACAGGCTCCCGGGTCTCCTACGAGCAGTACTTC
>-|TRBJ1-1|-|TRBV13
CASSLDLGGWTEAFF
TGTGCCAGCAGCTTAGATCTGGGAGGATGGACTGAAGCTTTCTTT
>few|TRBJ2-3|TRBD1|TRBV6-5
CASRDRSSTDTQYF
TGTGCCAGCAGGGACAGGAGCAGCACAGATACGCAGTATTTT
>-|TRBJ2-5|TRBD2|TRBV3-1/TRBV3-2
CASRDGKRGGQETQYF
TGTGCCAGCAGGGACGGGAAGCGGGGCGGCCAAGAGACCCAGTACTTC
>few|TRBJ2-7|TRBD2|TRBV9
CASARGADSGATEQYF
TGTGCCAGCGCACGGGGGGCTGATAGCGGGGCCACCGAGCAGTACTTC
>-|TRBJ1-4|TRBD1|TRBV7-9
CASSAGQGGEKLFF
TGTGCCAGCAGCGCGGGACAGGGGGGTGAAAAACTGTTTTTT
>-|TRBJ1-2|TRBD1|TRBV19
CASSSRDSSFNYGYTF
TGTGCCAGTAGTAGCCGGGACAGCTCTTTTAACTATGGCTACACCTTC
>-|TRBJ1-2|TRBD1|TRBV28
CASSSDRGYGYTF
TGTGCCAGCAGTAGCGACAGGGGGTATGGCTACACCTTC
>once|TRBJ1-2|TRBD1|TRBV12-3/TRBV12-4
CASSLTGSSEAF
TGTGCCAGCAGCCTGACAGGGTCCTCGGAAGCCTTC
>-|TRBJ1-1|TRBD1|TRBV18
CASSPRGPTEAFF
TGTGCCAGCTCACCCAGGGGGCCCACTGAAGCTTTCTTT
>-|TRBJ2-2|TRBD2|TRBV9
CASSVGLAENTGELFF
TGTGCCAGCAGCGTAGGTCTAGCGGAGAACACCGGGGAGCTGTTTTTT
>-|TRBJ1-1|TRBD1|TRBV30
CAWASYRGGRMNTEAFF
TGTGCCTGGGCTTCCTACAGGGGGGGGCGGATGAACACTGAAGCTTTCTTT
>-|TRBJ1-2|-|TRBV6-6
CASSYSLSGRYTF
TGTGCCAGCAGTTACTCGCTGTCAGGGCGCTACACCTTC
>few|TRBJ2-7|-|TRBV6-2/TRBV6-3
CASSYTGDGYEQYF
TGTGCCAGCAGTTACACGGGAGATGGTTACGAGCAGTACTTC
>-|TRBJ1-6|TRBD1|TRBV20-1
CSASDRGKVRNSPLHF
TGCAGTGCTAGTGACAGGGGAAAAGTGCGAAATTCACCCCTCCACTTT
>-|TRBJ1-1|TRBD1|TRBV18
CASATGTDTEAFF
TGTGCCAGCGCGACCGGGACAGACACTGAAGCTTTCTTT
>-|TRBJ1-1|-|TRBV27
CASSLLWGDEAFF
TGTGCCAGCAGTTTACTTTGGGGCGATGAAGCTTTCTTT
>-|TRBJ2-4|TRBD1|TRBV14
CASSPVGQGNIQYF
TGTGCCAGCAGCCCCGTCGGACAGGGGAACATTCAGTACTTC
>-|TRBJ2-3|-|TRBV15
CATSKTSNTGDTQYF
TGTGCCACCAGCAAGACCAGTAACACCGGGGATACGCAGTATTTT
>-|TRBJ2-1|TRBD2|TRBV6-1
CASSEIGGPVMRGVSYNEQFF
TGTGCCAGCAGTGAAATAGGTGGGCCAGTGATGCGGGGGGTTTCCTACAATGAGCAGTTCTTC
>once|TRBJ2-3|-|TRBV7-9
CASSLGTSRGDTQYF
TGTGCCAGCAGCCTAGGGACGTCCCGGGGGGATACGCAGTATTTT
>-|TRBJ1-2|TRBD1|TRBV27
CASRPGQGAYGYTF
TGTGCCAGCAGACCGGGACAGGGGGCATATGGCTACACCTTC
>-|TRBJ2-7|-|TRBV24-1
CATSDPRRCTGSLVYEQYF
TGTGCCACCAGTGATCCACGGCGCTGTACAGGGTCCTTAGTCTACGAGCAGTACTTC
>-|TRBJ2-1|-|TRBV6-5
CASRPRGRNEQFF
TGTGCCAGCAGACCCCGGGGAAGGAATGAGCAGTTCTTC
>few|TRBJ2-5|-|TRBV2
CASSELRGAETQYF
TGTGCCAGCAGTGAACTAAGGGGCGCGGAGACCCAGTACTTC
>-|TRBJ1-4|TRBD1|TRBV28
CASHDREYEKLFF
TGTGCCAGCCATGACAGGGAGTATGAAAAACTGTTTTTT
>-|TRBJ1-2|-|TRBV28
CASSSGGGTNYGYTF
TGTGCCAGCAGTTCGGGCGGGGGTACAAACTATGGCTACACCTTC
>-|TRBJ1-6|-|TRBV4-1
CASSQALENSPLHF
TGCGCCAGCAGCCAAGCCCTAGAGAATTCACCCCTCCACTTT
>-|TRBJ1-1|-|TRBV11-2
CATPHLDKMVEAFF
TGTGCCACCCCCCACTTGGACAAGATGGTTGAAGCTTTCTTT
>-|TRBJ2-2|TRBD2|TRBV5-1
CASKVLADTGELFF
TGCGCCAGCAAGGTTCTAGCGGACACCGGGGAGCTGTTTTTT
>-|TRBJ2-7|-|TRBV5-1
CASSLAGEQYF
TGCGCCAGCAGCTTGGCGGGGGAGCAGTACTTC
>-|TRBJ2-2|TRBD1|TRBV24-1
CATSDRQGASTGELFF
TGTGCCACCAGTGATAGACAGGGGGCGAGCACCGGGGAGCTGTTTTTT
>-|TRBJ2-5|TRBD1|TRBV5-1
CASSPDRGRFNMETQYF
TGCGCCAGCAGCCCCGACAGGGGGCGCTTTAATATGGAGACCCAGTACTTC
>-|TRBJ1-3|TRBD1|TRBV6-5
CASSPDRGRGNTIYF
TGTGCCAGCAGTCCGGACAGGGGGCGCGGAAACACCATATATTTT